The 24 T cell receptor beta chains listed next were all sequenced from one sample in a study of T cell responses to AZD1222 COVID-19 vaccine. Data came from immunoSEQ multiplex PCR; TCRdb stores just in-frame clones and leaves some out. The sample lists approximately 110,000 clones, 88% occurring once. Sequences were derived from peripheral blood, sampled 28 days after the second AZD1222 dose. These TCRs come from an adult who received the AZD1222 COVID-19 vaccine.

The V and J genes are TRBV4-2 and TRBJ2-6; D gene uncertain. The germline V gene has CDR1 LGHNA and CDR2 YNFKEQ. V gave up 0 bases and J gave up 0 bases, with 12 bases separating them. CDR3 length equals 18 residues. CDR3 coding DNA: TGTGCCAGCAGCCAAGATGCGATAATTAGCTCTGGGGCCAACGTCCTGACTTTC. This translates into CASSQDAIISSGANVLTF.

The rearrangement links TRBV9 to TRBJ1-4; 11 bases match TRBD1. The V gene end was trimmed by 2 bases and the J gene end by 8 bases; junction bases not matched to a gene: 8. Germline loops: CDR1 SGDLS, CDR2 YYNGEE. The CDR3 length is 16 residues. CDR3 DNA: TGTGCCAGCAGCGTGGGGACAGGGGGAAGGGGAGAAAAACTGTTTTTT. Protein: CASSVGTGGRGEKLFF.

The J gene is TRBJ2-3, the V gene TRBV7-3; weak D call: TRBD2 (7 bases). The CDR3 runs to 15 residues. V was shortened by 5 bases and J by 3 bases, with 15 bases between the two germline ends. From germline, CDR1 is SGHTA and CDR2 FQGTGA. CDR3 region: CASSATGGPTDTQYF. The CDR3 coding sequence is TGTGCCAGCAGCGCGACCGGGGGGCCGACAGATACGCAGTATTTT. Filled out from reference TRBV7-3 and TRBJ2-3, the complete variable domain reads GAGVSQTPSNKVTEKGKYVELRCDPISGHTALYWYRQSLGQGPEFLIYFQGTGAADDSGLPNDRFFAVRPEGSVSTLKIQRTERGDSAVYLCASSATGGPTDTQYFGPGTRLTVL.

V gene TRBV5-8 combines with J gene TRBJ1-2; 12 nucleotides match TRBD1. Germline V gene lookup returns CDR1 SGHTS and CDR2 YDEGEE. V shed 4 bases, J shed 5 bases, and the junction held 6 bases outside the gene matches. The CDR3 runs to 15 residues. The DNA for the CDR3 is TGTGCCAGCAGCCTGGGACAGGGGGCGCGGTATGGCTACACCTTC. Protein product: CASSLGQGARYGYTF.

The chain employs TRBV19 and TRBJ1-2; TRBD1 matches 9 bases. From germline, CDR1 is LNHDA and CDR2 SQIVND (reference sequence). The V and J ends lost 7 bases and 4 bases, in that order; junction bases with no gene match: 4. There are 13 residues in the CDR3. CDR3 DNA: TGTGCCAGTAAGGGGACAGGGATCTATGGCTACACCTTC. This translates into CASKGTGIYGYTF.

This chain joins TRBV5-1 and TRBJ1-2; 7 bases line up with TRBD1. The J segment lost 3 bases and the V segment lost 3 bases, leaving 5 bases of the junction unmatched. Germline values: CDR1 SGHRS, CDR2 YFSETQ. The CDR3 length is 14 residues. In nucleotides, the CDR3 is TGCGCCAGCAGCTCCAGGGGGTTGGACTATGGCTACACCTTC. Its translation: CASSSRGLDYGYTF.

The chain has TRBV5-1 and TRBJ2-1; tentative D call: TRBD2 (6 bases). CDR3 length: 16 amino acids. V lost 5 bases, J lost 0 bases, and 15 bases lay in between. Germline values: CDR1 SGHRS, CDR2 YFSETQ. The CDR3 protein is CASRPVRGSSYNEQFF. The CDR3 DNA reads TGCGCCAGCAGACCCGTACGGGGGAGCTCCTACAATGAGCAGTTCTTC.

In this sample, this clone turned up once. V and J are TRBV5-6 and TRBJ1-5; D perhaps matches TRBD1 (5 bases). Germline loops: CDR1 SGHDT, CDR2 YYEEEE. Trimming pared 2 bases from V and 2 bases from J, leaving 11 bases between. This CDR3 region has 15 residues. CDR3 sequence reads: CASSLQVFGNQPQHF. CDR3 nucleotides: TGTGCCAGCAGCTTACAGGTCTTTGGCAATCAGCCCCAGCATTTT.

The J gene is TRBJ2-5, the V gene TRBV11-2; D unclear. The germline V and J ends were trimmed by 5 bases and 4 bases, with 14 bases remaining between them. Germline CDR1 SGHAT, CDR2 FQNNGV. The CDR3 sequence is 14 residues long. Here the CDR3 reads CASSPQSSRETQYF. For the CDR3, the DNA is TGTGCCAGCAGCCCCCAGTCGAGCCGAGAGACCCAGTACTTC.

This CDR3 is CASSDTGTGLFF. In nucleotides, the CDR3 is TGTGCCAGCAGTGACACCGGGACAGGGCTGTTTTTT. The chain joins TRBV6-1 to TRBJ1-4; TRBD1 agrees at 9 bases. CDR3 length: 12 amino acids. The germline V gene has CDR1 MNHNS and CDR2 SASEGT. J gave up 14 bases and V 3 bases, and 4 bases lay outside the gene matches.

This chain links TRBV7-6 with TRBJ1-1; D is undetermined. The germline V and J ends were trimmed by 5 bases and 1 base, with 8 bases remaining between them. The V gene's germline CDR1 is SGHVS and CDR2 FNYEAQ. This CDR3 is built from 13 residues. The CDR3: CASSPRTNTEAFF. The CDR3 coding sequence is TGTGCCAGCAGCCCCCGGACGAACACTGAAGCTTTCTTT.

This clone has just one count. The CDR3 loop reads CASSSSNNQPQHF. The CDR3 DNA reads TGTGCCAGCAGCTCTTCAAACAATCAGCCCCAGCATTTT. The V and J genes are TRBV7-2 and TRBJ1-5; D gene unclear. V dropped 4 bases and J dropped 3 bases, with 7 bases sitting between them. Germline V gene lookup returns CDR1 SGHTA and CDR2 FQGNSA. This CDR3 is built from 13 residues.

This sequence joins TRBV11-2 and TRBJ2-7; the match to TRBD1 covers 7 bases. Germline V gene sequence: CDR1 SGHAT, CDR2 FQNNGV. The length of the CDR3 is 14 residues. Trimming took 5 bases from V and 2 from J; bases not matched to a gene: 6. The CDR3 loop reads CASSPGQAAYEQYF. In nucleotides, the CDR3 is TGTGCCAGCAGCCCCGGACAGGCTGCCTACGAGCAGTACTTC.

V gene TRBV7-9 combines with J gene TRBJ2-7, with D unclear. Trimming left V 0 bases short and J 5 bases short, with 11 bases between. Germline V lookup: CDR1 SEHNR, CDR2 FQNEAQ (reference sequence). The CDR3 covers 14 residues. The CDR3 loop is CASSLAASSHEQYF. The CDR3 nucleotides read TGTGCCAGCAGCTTAGCGGCTAGTTCCCACGAGCAGTACTTC.

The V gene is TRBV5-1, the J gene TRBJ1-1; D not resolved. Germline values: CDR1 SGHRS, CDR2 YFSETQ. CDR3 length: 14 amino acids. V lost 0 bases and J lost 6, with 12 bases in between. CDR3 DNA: TGCGCCAGCAGCTTGGATGTCTACGGGGCTGAAGCTTTCTTT. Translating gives CASSLDVYGAEAFF.

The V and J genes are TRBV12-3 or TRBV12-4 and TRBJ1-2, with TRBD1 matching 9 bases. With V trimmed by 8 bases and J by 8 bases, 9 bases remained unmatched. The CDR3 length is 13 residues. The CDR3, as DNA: TGTGCCAGCCGACTTGGGACAGGGACCGGCTACACCTTC. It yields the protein CASRLGTGTGYTF.

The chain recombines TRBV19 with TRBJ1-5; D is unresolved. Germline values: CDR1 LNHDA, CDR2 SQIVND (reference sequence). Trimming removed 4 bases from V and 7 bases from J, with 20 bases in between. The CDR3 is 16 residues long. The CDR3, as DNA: TGTGCCAGTAGTACCTTACCACAGCTTATCGGACAGCCCCAGCATTTT. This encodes CASSTLPQLIGQPQHF.

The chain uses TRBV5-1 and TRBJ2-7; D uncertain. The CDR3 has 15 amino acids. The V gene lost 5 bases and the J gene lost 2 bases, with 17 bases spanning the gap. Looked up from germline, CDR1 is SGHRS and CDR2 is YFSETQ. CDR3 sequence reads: CASRTGVEGTYEQYF. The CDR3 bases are TGCGCCAGCAGGACCGGTGTGGAAGGGACCTACGAGCAGTACTTC.

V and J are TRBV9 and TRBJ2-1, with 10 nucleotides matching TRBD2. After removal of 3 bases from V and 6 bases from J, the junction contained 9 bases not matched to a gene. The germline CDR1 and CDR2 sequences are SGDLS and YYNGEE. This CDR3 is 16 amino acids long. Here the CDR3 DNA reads TGTGCCAGCAGCGCTTCAGCGGGGGGGCTGATCAATGAGCAGTTCTTC. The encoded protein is CASSASAGGLINEQFF.

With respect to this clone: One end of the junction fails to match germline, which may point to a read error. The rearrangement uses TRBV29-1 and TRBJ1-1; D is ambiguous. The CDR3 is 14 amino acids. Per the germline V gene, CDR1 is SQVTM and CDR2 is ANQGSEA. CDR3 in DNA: TGCAGCGCCCGAACTCTCACCGTGAACGCTGAAGCTTTCTTT. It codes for CSARTLTVNAEAFF.

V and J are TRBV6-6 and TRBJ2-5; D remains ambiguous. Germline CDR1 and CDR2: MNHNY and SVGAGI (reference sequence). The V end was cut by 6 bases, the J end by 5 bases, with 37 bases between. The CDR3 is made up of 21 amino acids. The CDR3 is CASSPTIDVVVASTPRETQYF. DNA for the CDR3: TGTGCCAGCAGCCCCACCATCGACGTCGTGGTTGCGTCTACTCCACGGGAGACCCAGTACTTC.

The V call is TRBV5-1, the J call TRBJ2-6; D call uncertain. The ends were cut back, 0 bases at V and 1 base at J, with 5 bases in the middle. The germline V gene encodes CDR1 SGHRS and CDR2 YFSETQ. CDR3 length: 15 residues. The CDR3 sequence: CASSLALSGANVLTF. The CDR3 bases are TGCGCCAGCAGCTTGGCACTTTCTGGGGCCAACGTCCTGACTTTC.

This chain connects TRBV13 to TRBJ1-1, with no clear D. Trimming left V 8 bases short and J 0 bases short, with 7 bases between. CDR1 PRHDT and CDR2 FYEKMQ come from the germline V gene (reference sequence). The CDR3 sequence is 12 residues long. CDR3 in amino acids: CASRLMNTEAFF. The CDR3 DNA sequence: TGTGCCAGCCGACTTATGAACACTGAAGCTTTCTTT.

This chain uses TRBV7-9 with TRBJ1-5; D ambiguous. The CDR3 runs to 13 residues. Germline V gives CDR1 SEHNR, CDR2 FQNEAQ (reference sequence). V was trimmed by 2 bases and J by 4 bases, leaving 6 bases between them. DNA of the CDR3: TGTGCCAGCAGCTTAACCGGGAATCAGCCCCAGCATTTT. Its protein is CASSLTGNQPQHF.